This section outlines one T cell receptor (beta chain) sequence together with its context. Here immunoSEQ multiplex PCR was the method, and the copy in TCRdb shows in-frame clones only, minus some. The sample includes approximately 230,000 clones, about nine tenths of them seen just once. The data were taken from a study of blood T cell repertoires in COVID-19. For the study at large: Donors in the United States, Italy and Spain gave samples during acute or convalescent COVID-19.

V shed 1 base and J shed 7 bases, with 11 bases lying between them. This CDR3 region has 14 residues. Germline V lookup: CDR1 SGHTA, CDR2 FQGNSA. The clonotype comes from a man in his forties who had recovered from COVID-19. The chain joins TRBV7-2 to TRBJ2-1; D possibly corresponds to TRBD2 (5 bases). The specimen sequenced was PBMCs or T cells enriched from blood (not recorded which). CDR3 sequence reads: CASSLERVGNEQFF. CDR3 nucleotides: TGTGCCAGCAGCTTAGAGAGGGTAGGGAATGAGCAGTTCTTC.